Following are 13 T cell receptor beta chains from one sample sequenced in a study of shared clonotypes between healthy human individuals. Produced via immunoSEQ multiplex PCR; TCRdb's table is partial and in-frame only. The profile shows over a million clones, 95% to 99% of them singletons. Sequenced sample: naive CD4+ T cells sorted from blood. Sample subset: CD45RA+ positively selected. These receptors all stem from a man aged 25 to 45 in good health.

In the case of this clone: Other DNA sequences within the sample encode an identical CDR3. The chain carries TRBV18 and TRBJ2-3; D might be TRBD1 (5 bases). CDR1 and CDR2 from the germline V gene are KGHSH and LQKENI. The CDR3 sequence is 15 residues long. Trimming removed 3 bases at V and 3 bases at J, with 13 bases between. Here the CDR3 reads CASSPLQGRTDTQYF. The CDR3 nucleotides read TGTGCCAGCTCACCGCTCCAGGGCCGAACAGATACGCAGTATTTT.

CDR3 bases: TGCGCCAGCAGCTTAGGTCTAGCGGGAGTCGTCAAAAACATTCAGTACTTC. Translation: CASSLGLAGVVKNIQYF. This rearrangement joins TRBV5-1 to TRBJ2-4, with 10 bases matching TRBD2. CDR3 length: 17 amino acids. Germline loops: CDR1 SGHRS, CDR2 YFSETQ. V was pared by 2 bases and J by 3 bases, with 8 bases of the junction left unmatched. Based on the CDR3 plus reference TRBV5-1 and TRBJ2-4, the full variable domain is KAGVTQTPRYLIKTRGQQVTLSCSPISGHRSVSWYQQTPGQGLQFLFEYFSETQRNKGNFPGRFSGRQFSNSRSEMNVSTLELGDSALYLCASSLGLAGVVKNIQYFGAGTRLSVL.

The genes are TRBV28 and TRBJ1-1; the D gene is possibly TRBD1 (5 bases). Germline V gives CDR1 MDHEN, CDR2 SYDVKM. This CDR3 has 11 amino acids. The V end lost 3 bases, the J end lost 6 bases, and 5 bases lay between the germline ends. In DNA form, the CDR3 reads TGTGCCAGCAGTTTGGGGGCTGAAGCTTTCTTT. Its protein product is CASSLGAEAFF.

About this clone: At one end, the junction sequence differs from germline, possibly due to a read error. The rearrangement uses TRBV7-2 and TRBJ2-5; D may be TRBD2 (6 bases). The CDR3 length is 14 residues. The V gene's germline CDR1 is SGHTA and CDR2 FQGNSA. CDR3 protein: CASRLGDWEETQYF. In DNA, the CDR3 is TGTGCCAGCAGGTTAGGGGACTGGGAAGAGACCCAGTACTTC.

This clone has only one observation. The chain carries TRBV28 and TRBJ1-5; D is undetermined. There are 14 residues in the CDR3. V gave up 4 bases and J gave up 2 bases, with 9 bases separating them. From germline, CDR1 is MDHEN and CDR2 SYDVKM. CDR3 sequence: CASSWGSGNQPQHF. CDR3 DNA: TGTGCCAGCAGTTGGGGTTCTGGCAATCAGCCCCAGCATTTT.

V usage is TRBV29-1 and J usage is TRBJ2-3; TRBD2 agrees at 9 bases. Per the germline V gene, CDR1 is SQVTM and CDR2 is ANQGSEA. V lost 0 bases to trimming and J lost 0 bases; unmatched junction nucleotides: 4. The CDR3 runs to 16 residues. CDR3 in amino acids: CSVEDQRGESTDTQYF. The CDR3 region has the DNA TGCAGCGTTGAAGATCAGCGGGGGGAGAGCACAGATACGCAGTATTTT.

In DNA form, the CDR3 reads TGCGCCAGCAATGTGGCAGGGGGCACCGGGGAGCTGTTTTTT. Its protein product is CASNVAGGTGELFF. This rearrangement joins TRBV5-1 to TRBJ2-2, with 7 bases matching TRBD1. Germline V lookup: CDR1 SGHRS, CDR2 YFSETQ. The length of the CDR3 is 14 residues. V trimming: 6 bases; J trimming: 4 bases; junction bases outside the gene matches: 6.

The chain is built from TRBV30 and TRBJ2-7; no reliable D call. Trimming cost V 5 bases and J 6 bases, with 17 bases left between them. The CDR3 loop spans 13 amino acids. Germline CDR1 is GTSNPN and CDR2 is SVGIG (reference sequence). The CDR3: CAWAPGSYTEQYF. The CDR3 bases are TGTGCCTGGGCCCCTGGGTCCTATACCGAGCAGTACTTC.

This sequence joins TRBV30 and TRBJ2-7; D is undetermined. The V gene's germline CDR1 is GTSNPN and CDR2 SVGIG (reference sequence). V was trimmed by 2 bases and J by 4 bases, leaving 12 bases between them. The CDR3 consists of 13 residues. CDR3 bases: TGTGCCTGGAGTATCCGGACGGTTTACGAGCAGTACTTC. Protein sequence: CAWSIRTVYEQYF.

The chain recombines TRBV5-8 with TRBJ2-2, with 7 nucleotides matching TRBD1. Germline V lookup: CDR1 SGHTS, CDR2 YDEGEE. The CDR3 contains 16 residues. V lost 4 bases to trimming and J lost 1 base; unmatched junction nucleotides: 7. The CDR3 spells CASSLYRGVNTGELFF. The CDR3 DNA reads as TGTGCCAGCAGCCTTTACAGGGGAGTGAACACCGGGGAGCTGTTTTTT.

The chain is built from TRBV28 and TRBJ2-7; 10 bases align to TRBD1. The junction had 12 bases not matched to a gene; V was cut back by 5 bases and J by 2 bases. The CDR3 covers 17 residues. Germline loops: CDR1 MDHEN, CDR2 SYDVKM. The CDR3 loop reads CASSPNIIGTGAYEQYF. CDR3 nucleotides: TGTGCCAGCAGTCCAAATATTATTGGGACAGGGGCCTACGAGCAGTACTTC.

The V call is TRBV11-3, the J call TRBJ2-7; TRBD1 aligns across 9 bases. The CDR3 length is 12 residues. Looked up from germline, CDR1 is SGHNT and CDR2 is YENEEA. Trimming took 6 bases from V and 6 from J; bases not matched to a gene: 3. CDR3 bases: TGTGCCAGCAGGGGACAGGGTGGCGAGCAGTACTTC. Protein sequence: CASRGQGGEQYF.

The chain carries TRBV6-6 and TRBJ1-3; TRBD1 matches at 9 bases. J was trimmed by 16 bases and V by 5 bases; bases with no gene match: 9. Per the germline V gene, CDR1 is MNHNY and CDR2 is SVGAGI (reference sequence). The CDR3 consists of 12 residues. CDR3 sequence: CASSLSKGQGYF. DNA of the CDR3: TGTGCCAGCAGTCTCTCTAAGGGACAGGGTTATTTT.